The rows below give T cell receptor beta chains drawn from one sample of a study of blood T cells in healthy people across ages. TCRdb passed the 5' RACE reads through MiXCR, listing each CDR3 protein once. The table includes 800,000 or so distinct CDR3 sequences, around 25% detected once. This same sample was also part of a study on T cells of mothers and their children.

Sequencing input: blood. The receptors come from a boy aged 5-17 years in good health. CDR3s leave out the opening cysteine and the closing phenylalanine or tryptophan. Fields, in order: J gene, V gene, CDR3 protein.

J: TRBJ2-3
V: TRBV3-1
CDR3: ASSQEGYPGDITDTQY

J: TRBJ1-2
V: TRBV20-1
CDR3: SARDNGGFGYGYT

J: TRBJ1-4
V: TRBV6-1
CDR3: ASSTGTPRQRGNEKLF

J: TRBJ2-1
V: TRBV5-1
CDR3: ASSWRLQGAYNEQF

J: TRBJ1-4
V: TRBV12-3/TRBV12-4
CDR3: ASSFRQGVEKLF

J: TRBJ2-5
V: TRBV4-1
CDR3: ASSHAKQVPQETQY

J: TRBJ2-7
V: TRBV29-1
CDR3: SAVGQTYEQY

J: NA
V: TRBV7-2
CDR3: ASSSGGRTGEQY

J: TRBJ1-4
V: TRBV5-1
CDR3: ASSEGPKNEKLF

J: TRBJ2-1
V: TRBV29-1
CDR3: SVEEASSYNEQF

J: TRBJ2-6
V: TRBV18
CDR3: ASSPGLAETSGANVLT

J: TRBJ2-5
V: TRBV18
CDR3: ASSPGQGNAETQY

J: TRBJ1-1
V: TRBV7-2
CDR3: ASSLGVQGATEAF

J: NA
V: TRBV7-9
CDR3: ASSLWDIGKETQY

J: TRBJ2-5
V: TRBV15
CDR3: ATSREQGQETQY

J: TRBJ1-3
V: TRBV7-2
CDR3: ASSLQSAPYSGNTIY

J: TRBJ2-5
V: TRBV25-1
CDR3: ASGVGGGPVETQY

J: NA
V: TRBV18
CDR3: ASSSSVEETQY

J: TRBJ1-1
V: TRBV25-1
CDR3: ASSGLGGVITEAF

J: TRBJ2-7
V: TRBV19
CDR3: ASSIGPGSNPYEQY

J: NA
V: TRBV3-1
CDR3: ASSQDRGLPYEQY

J: TRBJ2-7
V: TRBV3-1
CDR3: ASSQNRYEQY

J: TRBJ2-5
V: TRBV11-2
CDR3: ASSLGTVNQETQY

J: TRBJ2-5
V: TRBV12-3/TRBV12-4
CDR3: ASSLARSPRETQY

J: TRBJ1-2
V: TRBV20-1
CDR3: SARSQGYGYT

J: TRBJ2-1
V: TRBV7-8
CDR3: ASSPVWQGANEQF

J: TRBJ1-3
V: TRBV6-2/TRBV6-3
CDR3: ASSREISGNTIY

J: TRBJ2-1
V: TRBV5-1
CDR3: ASSLSAPDRRF

J: TRBJ2-5
V: TRBV12-3/TRBV12-4
CDR3: AGSPSGAGQETQY

J: TRBJ2-1
V: TRBV12-3/TRBV12-4
CDR3: ASRGGASYNEQF

J: NA
V: TRBV4-2
CDR3: ASSQDFGEQF

J: TRBJ2-4
V: TRBV15
CDR3: ATSRDEQAEY

J: TRBJ2-3
V: TRBV12-3/TRBV12-4
CDR3: ASIRGSSGSWADTQY

J: TRBJ2-5
V: TRBV3-1
CDR3: ASSQFFGGGEETQY

J: TRBJ2-7
V: TRBV7-9
CDR3: ASSSLAGARSSYGQY

J: TRBJ2-7
V: TRBV29-1
CDR3: SVEKLGQGNEQY

J: TRBJ1-1
V: TRBV4-1
CDR3: ASSQFRGFTEAF

J: TRBJ1-5
V: TRBV28
CDR3: ASSHPDILSQPQH